This record covers a single T cell receptor beta chain. Its recognized antigen is unknown. Base qualities were left out, and no much larger clone turns up one base away. Synthesis of TCR cDNA relied on 5'RACE template switching, a step that introduced a universal primer site along with unique molecular identifiers. Priming for cDNA synthesis came from both the TCR alpha and TCR beta constant segments. Library amplification involved two PCR steps, and the second step added sample barcodes and sequencing adapters. Sequencing of libraries was performed on Illumina HiSeq 2500 (2x100 bp) or NovaSeq (2x150 bp). The study's processing was this. MIGEC was used to demultiplex reads and collapse the reads into UMI consensus sequences, and MiXCR was used for V(D)J alignment. Clonotypes responding to the vaccine were identified with edgeR on replicate PBMC samples, with the criteria of FDR below 0.01 and a log2 fold change above 5 up to day 15. Each bulk clonotype received a CD4 or CD8 identity based on whether the sequenced CD4 or CD8 repertoire contained that clonotype at higher abundance. In TCRdb, the public reads were trimmed at Q25 with fastp and aligned with MiXCR, with productive beta chains retained. Merged by CDR3 protein, the rows form single entries marked with the most common genes and DNA. TCRdb's processing, not the authors' own work, is the source of the V and J calls. The table for this sample lists around 310,000 distinct CDR3 sequences; 8.5% to 10% of them were counted only once. The top ten clonotypes cover over 15% of the sample.

This sample was included in a study of T cells after yellow fever vaccination (dated by TCRdb to between 2017 and 2020). A note on the overall study: Libraries from fractions with low cell numbers were prepared with the SMART-Seq v4 Ultra Low Input RNA kit. To follow T-cell clones before and after both primary and booster YFV17D yellow fever vaccination, bulk TCR alpha and beta repertoires underwent longitudinal sequencing. Two healthy male donors, one aged 18 to 30 and one aged 30 to 40 years, made up the cohort. Blood was collected at multiple timepoints before and after primary and secondary immunization, and bulk PBMC replicates and cell subsets were isolated. Paper-wide results and their limitations: The secondary T-cell response was found to be weaker but faster than the primary response, with a peak reached on day 5 rather than on day 15. A small share of clonotypes was detected in both CD4 and CD8 compartments, with the overlap likely arising from convergent recombination. Because abundant contaminating clonotypes from the bulk population could be contained in FACS-sorted repertoires, computational filtering was required. After the booster, most of the clones that had expanded following primary vaccination were detected again (roughly 96% of CD4 and around 87% of CD8), which suggests that memory was broadly maintained. Because the study included only a couple of donors, the extent to which the findings can be generalized is limited.

The sample's treatment or condition label, in plain terms: live attenuated yellow fever vaccine strain. At every blood-draw timepoint, two biological replicates of bulk PBMCs were collected. PBMCs were isolated from peripheral blood using a standard Ficoll-Paque protocol. RNA was extracted with TriZol from bulk PBMCs, CD4 and CD8 fractions, and dextramer-positive and dextramer-negative fractions. The CDR3 goes from the cysteine to the phenylalanine over 11 residues. The DNA shown is the 33-base CDR3, in frame from base 1. The germline V gene (reference sequence) sets CDR1 to SEHNR and CDR2 to FQNEAQ. The trim is 3 bases for V and 6 bases for J, with a gap of 6 bases between the germline ends.

The V gene is TRBV7-9 and the J gene is TRBJ2-7; TRBD2 is perhaps the D gene, given 6 matching bases. Source: PBMCs, taken on the day of the first yellow fever vaccination. This clonotype was sampled from a man younger than 30 who received the YFV17D yellow fever vaccine. The DNA reads as follows: TGTGCCAGCAGCTTCGGGGGCGAGCAGTACTTC. This sequence encodes CASSFGGEQYF.